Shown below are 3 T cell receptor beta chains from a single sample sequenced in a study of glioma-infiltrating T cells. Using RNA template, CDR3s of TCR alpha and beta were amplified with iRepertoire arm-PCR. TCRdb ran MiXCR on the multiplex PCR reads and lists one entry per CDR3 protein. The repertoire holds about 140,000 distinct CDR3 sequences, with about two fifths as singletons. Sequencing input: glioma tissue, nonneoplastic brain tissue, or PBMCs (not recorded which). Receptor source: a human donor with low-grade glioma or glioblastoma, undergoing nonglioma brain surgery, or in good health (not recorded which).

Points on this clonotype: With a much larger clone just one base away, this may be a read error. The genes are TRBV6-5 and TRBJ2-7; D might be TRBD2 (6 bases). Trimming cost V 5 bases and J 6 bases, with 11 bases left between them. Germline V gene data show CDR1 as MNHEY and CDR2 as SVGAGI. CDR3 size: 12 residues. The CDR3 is CASSVGGTEQYF. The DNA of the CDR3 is TGTGCCAGCAGTGTCGGAGGGACCGAGCAGTACTTC.

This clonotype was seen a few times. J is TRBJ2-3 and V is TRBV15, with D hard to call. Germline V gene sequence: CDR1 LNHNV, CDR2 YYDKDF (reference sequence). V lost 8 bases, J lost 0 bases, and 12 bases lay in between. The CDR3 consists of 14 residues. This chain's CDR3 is CATALGRSTDTQYF. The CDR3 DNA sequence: TGTGCCACCGCCCTTGGACGGAGCACAGATACGCAGTATTTT. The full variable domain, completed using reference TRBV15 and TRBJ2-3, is DAMVIQNPRYQVTQFGKPVTLSCSQTLNHNVMYWYQQKSSQAPKLLFHYYDKDFNNEADTPDNFQSRRPNTSFCFLDIRSPGLGDTAMYLCATALGRSTDTQYFGPGTRLTVL.

CDR3 DNA sequence: TGTGCCAGCAGCCCCAGGATGGGGACAGACTACAATGAGCAGTTCTTC. It specifies CASSPRMGTDYNEQFF. The chain uses TRBV6-2 or TRBV6-3 and TRBJ2-1, with 7 bases lining up with TRBD1. The CDR3 totals 16 residues. In germline, CDR1 is MNHEY, CDR2 SVGEGT. V was pared by 6 bases and J by 3 bases, with 11 bases of the junction left unmatched.